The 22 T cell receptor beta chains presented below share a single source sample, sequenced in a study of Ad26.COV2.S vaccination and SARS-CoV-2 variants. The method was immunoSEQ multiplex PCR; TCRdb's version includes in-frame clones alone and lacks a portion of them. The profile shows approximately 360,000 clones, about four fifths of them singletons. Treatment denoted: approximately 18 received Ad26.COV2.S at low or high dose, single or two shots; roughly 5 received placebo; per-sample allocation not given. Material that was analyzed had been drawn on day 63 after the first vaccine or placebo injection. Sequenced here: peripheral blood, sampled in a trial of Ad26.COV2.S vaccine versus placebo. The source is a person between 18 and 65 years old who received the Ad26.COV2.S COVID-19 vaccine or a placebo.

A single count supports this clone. The CDR3 coding sequence is TGTGCCAGCACAATCCACGTTCAGGATGAGCAGTTCTTC. It translates to CASTIHVQDEQFF. The chain couples TRBV5-4 to TRBJ2-1; no reliable D call. Germline V gene sequence: CDR1 SGHNT, CDR2 YYREEE (reference sequence). CDR3 size: 13 residues. The V and J ends lost 6 bases and 8 bases respectively, with 15 bases between them.

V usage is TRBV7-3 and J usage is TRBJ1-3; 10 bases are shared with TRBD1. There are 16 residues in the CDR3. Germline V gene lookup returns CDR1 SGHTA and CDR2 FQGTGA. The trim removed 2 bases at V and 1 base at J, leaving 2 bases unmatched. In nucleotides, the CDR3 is TGTGCCAGCAGCTTACGGGACAGGGGTTCTGGAAACACCATATATTTT. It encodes CASSLRDRGSGNTIYF.

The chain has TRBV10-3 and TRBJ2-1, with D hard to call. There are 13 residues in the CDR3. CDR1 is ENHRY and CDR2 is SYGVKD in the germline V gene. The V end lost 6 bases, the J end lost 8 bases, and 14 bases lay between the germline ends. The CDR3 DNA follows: TGTGCCATCAGGTCCGACCCAAGCCATGAGCAGTTCTTC. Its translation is CAIRSDPSHEQFF.

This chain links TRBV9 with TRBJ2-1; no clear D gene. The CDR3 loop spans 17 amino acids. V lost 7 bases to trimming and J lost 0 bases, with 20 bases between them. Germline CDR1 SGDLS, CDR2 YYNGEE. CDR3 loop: CASSMSLARSSYNEQFF. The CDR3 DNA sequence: TGTGCCAGCTCTATGTCGCTCGCGCGAAGCTCCTACAATGAGCAGTTCTTC.

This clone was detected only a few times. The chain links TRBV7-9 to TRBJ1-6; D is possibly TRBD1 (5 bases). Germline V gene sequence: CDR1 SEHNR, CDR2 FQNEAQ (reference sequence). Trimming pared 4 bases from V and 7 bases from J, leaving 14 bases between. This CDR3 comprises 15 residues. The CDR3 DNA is TGTGCCAGCAGCTCCCCGGGGGTAGGGAATTCACCCCTCCACTTT. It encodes CASSSPGVGNSPLHF. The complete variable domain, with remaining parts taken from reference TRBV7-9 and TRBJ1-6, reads DTGVSQNPRHKITKRGQNVTFRCDPISEHNRLYWYRQTLGQGPEFLTYFQNEAQLEKSRLLSDRFSAERPKGSFSTLEIQRTEQGDSAMYLCASSSPGVGNSPLHFGNGTRLTVT.

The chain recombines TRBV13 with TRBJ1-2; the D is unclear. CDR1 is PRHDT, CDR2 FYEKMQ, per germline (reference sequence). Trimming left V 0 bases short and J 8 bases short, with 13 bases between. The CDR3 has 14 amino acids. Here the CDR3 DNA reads TGTGCCAGCAGCTTAGGGGGCAGTCCAGAAGGCTACACCTTC. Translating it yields CASSLGGSPEGYTF. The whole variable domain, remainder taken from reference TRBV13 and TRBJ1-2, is AAGVIQSPRHLIKEKRETATLKCYPIPRHDTVYWYQQGPGQDPQFLISFYEKMQSDKGSIPDRFSAQQFSDYHSELNMSSLELGDSALYFCASSLGGSPEGYTFGSGTRLTVV.

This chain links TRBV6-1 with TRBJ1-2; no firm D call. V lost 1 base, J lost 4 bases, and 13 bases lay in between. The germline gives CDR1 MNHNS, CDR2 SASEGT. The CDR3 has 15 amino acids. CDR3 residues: CASSEVRTASYGYTF. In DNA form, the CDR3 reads TGTGCCAGCAGTGAAGTAAGGACCGCCAGCTATGGCTACACCTTC.

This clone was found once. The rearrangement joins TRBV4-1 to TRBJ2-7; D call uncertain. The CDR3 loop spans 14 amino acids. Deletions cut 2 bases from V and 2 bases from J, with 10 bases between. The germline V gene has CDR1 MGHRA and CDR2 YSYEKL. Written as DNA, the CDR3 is TGCGCCAGCAGCCAAAGGAGCAGTGCCTACGAGCAGTACTTC. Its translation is CASSQRSSAYEQYF.

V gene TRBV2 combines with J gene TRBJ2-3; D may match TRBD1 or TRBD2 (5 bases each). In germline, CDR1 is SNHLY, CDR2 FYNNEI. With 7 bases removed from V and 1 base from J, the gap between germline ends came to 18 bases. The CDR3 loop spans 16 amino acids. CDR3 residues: CASMGRAWDRTDTQYF. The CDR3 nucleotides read TGTGCCAGCATGGGCCGCGCGTGGGACCGCACAGATACGCAGTATTTT.

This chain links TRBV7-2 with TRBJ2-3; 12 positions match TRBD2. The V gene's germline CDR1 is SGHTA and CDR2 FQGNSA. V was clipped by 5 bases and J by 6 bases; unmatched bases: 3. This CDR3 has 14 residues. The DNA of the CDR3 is TGTGCCAGCAGCCCGGGACTAGCGGGCGATACGCAGTATTTT. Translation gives CASSPGLAGDTQYF. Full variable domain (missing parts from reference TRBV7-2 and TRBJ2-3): GAGVSQSPSNKVTEKGKDVELRCDPISGHTALYWYRQSLGQGLEFLIYFQGNSAPDKSGLPSDRFSAERTGGSVSTLTIQRTQQEDSAVYLCASSPGLAGDTQYFGPGTRLTVL.

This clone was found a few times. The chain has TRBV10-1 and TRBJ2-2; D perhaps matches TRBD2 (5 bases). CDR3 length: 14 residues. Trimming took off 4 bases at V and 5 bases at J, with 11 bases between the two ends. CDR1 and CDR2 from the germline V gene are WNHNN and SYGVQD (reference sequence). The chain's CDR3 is CASSAGRGTGELFF. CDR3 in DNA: TGCGCCAGCAGTGCCGGACGAGGGACCGGGGAGCTGTTTTTT.

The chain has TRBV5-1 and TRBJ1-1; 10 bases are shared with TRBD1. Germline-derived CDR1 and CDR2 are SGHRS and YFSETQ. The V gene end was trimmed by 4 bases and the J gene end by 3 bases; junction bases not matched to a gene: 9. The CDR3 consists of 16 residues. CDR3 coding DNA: TGCGCCAGCAGCCCAGACAGGGGGCGCCCTGACACTGAAGCTTTCTTT. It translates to CASSPDRGRPDTEAFF.

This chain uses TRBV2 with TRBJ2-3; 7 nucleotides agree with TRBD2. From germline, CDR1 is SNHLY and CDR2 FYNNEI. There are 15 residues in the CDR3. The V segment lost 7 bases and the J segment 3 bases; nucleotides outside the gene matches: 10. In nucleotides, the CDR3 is TGTGCCAGCACTTGGACGGGAGGCGCAACAGATACGCAGTATTTT. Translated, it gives CASTWTGGATDTQYF.

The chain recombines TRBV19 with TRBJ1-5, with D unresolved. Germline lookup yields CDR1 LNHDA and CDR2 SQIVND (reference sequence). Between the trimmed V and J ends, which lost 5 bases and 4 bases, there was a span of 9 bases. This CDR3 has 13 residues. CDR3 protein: CASSFSWNQPQHF. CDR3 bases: TGTGCCAGTAGTTTTTCGTGGAATCAGCCCCAGCATTTT.

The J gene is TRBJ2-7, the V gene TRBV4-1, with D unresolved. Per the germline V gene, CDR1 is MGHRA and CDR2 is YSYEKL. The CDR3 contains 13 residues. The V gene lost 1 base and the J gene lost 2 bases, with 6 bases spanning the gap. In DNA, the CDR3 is TGCGCCAGCAGCCAAGTCGGCACCTACGAGCAGTACTTC. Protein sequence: CASSQVGTYEQYF.

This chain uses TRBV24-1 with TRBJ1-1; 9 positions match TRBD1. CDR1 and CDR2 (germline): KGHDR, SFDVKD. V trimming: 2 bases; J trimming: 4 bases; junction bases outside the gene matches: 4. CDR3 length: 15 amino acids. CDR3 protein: CATSDYGTGSTEAFF. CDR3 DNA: TGTGCCACCAGTGATTATGGGACAGGGAGCACTGAAGCTTTCTTT.

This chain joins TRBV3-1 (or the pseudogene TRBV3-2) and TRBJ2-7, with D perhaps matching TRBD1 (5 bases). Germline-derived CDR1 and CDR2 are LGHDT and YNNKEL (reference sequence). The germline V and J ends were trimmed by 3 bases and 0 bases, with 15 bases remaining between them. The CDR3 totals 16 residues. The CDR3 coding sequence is TGTGCCAGCAGCCACGGCCATGACAGACCCTCCTACGAGCAGTACTTC. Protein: CASSHGHDRPSYEQYF.

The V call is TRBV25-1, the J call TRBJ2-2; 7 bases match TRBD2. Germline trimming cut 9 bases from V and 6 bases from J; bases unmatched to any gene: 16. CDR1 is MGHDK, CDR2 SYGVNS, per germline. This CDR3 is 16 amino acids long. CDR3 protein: CASLEGRRELAGELFF. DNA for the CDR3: TGTGCCAGTCTCGAGGGCAGGCGGGAGTTAGCCGGGGAGCTGTTTTTT.

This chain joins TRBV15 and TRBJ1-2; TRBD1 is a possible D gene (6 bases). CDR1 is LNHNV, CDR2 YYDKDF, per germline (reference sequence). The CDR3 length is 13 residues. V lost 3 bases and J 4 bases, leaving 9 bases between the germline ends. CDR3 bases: TGTGCCACCAGCAGGGACAGACGCTATGGCTACACCTTC. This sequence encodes CATSRDRRYGYTF.

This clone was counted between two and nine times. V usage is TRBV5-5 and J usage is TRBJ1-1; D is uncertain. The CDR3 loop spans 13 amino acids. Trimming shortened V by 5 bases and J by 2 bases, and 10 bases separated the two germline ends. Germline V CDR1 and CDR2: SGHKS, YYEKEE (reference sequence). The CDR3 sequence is CASRPRFNTEAFF. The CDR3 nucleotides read TGTGCCAGCAGACCACGTTTTAACACTGAAGCTTTCTTT.

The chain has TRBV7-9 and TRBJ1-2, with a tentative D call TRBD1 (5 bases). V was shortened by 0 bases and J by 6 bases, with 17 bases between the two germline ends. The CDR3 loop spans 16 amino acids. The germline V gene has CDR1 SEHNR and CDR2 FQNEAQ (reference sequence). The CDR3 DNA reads TGTGCCAGCAGCTTAGCGCAGAGGGGCCCGTTCGATGGCTACACCTTC. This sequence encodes CASSLAQRGPFDGYTF.

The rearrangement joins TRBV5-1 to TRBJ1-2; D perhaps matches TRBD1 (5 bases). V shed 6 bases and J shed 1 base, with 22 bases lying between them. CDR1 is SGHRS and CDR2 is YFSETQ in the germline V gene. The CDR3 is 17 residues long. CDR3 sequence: CASTSLGQGDRNYGYTF. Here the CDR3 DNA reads TGCGCCAGCACCAGCTTGGGTCAGGGCGATCGTAACTATGGCTACACCTTC.